The 30 T cell receptor beta chains in this list originate from one sample, sequenced in a study of CD8 T cells in Susac syndrome. Random hexamers were used to reverse transcribe an amount of roughly 0.45 to 1 ug RNA. TCRdb reprocessed the immunoSEQ multiplex PCR reads with MiXCR, giving one entry per CDR3 protein. This sample has fewer than 85,000 distinct CDR3 sequences, with approximately 95% found just once. What was sequenced was CD8+ T cells from PBMCs. These receptors were taken from a human donor with Susac syndrome.

DNA for the CDR3: TGTGCCAGCAGCTTGGCCTCTGACAGGGGGCTATCACCCCTCCACTTT. This gives the protein CASSLASDRGLSPLHF. The V and J genes are TRBV5-6 and TRBJ1-6, with 10 nucleotides matching TRBD1. V lost 0 bases, J lost 10 bases, and 7 bases stayed unmatched. From germline, CDR1 is SGHDT and CDR2 YYEEEE. The CDR3 is 16 residues long.

The chain uses TRBV27 and TRBJ1-5, with 7 bases fitting TRBD1. This CDR3 spans 15 amino acids. V lost 2 bases, J lost 2 bases, and 3 bases stayed unmatched. Per germline, CDR1 MNHEY and CDR2 SMNVEV (reference sequence). CDR3 sequence reads: CASSLGQGGNQPQHF. DNA for the CDR3: TGTGCCAGCAGTTTAGGCCAGGGGGGCAATCAGCCCCAGCATTTT.

This clonotype was detected only once. The chain couples TRBV7-9 to TRBJ2-1, with D possibly TRBD1 on 7 matching bases. CDR3 length equals 15 residues. The V end was cut by 5 bases, the J end by 6 bases, with 17 bases between. The germline CDR1 and CDR2 sequences are SEHNR and FQNEAQ (reference sequence). CDR3 sequence (DNA): TGTGCCAGCAGCCCACGACAGGGAGGTATCAATGAGCAGTTCTTC. Amino acids: CASSPRQGGINEQFF.

V and J are TRBV7-9 and TRBJ1-1; possibly TRBD1 for D (5 bases). Germline V gene lookup returns CDR1 SEHNR and CDR2 FQNEAQ (reference sequence). V was trimmed by 4 bases and J by 2 bases, leaving 8 bases between them. CDR3 length: 13 amino acids. The CDR3 sequence is CASSSDRNTEAFF. In DNA form, the CDR3 reads TGTGCCAGCAGCTCCGACAGAAACACTGAAGCTTTCTTT.

This chain links TRBV24-1 with TRBJ2-7; possibly TRBD1 for D (5 bases). Between the trimmed V and J ends, which lost 4 bases and 2 bases, there was a span of 14 bases. Germline V gives CDR1 KGHDR, CDR2 SFDVKD. The CDR3 totals 15 residues. The CDR3 spells CATSDSGPDTYEQYF. CDR3 DNA: TGTGCCACCAGTGACTCCGGACCGGACACCTACGAGCAGTACTTC.

The chain carries TRBV20-1 and TRBJ2-5; the match to TRBD2 covers 10 bases. The V segment lost 5 bases and the J segment 4 bases; nucleotides outside the gene matches: 7. Germline values: CDR1 DFQATT, CDR2 SNEGSKA (reference sequence). CDR3 length: 14 residues. The CDR3 nucleotides are TGCAGTGCTCCTACGACTAGCGGGTTAGAGACCCAGTACTTC. Translation gives CSAPTTSGLETQYF.

The J gene is TRBJ2-7, the V gene TRBV15; no clear D gene. The length of the CDR3 is 10 residues. Germline loops: CDR1 LNHNV, CDR2 YYDKDF (reference sequence). The V end was cut by 8 bases, the J end by 0 bases, with 2 bases between. In DNA form, the CDR3 reads TGTGCCACCGGCTCCTACGAGCAGTACTTC. This encodes CATGSYEQYF.

The chain links TRBV9 to TRBJ2-7, with D tentatively TRBD1 (6 bases). The CDR3 covers 13 residues. V gave up 5 bases and J gave up 5 bases, with 14 bases separating them. Germline V CDR1 and CDR2: SGDLS, YYNGEE. CDR3 DNA sequence: TGTGCCAGCAGTGTCAGGGGCCGGGACGAGCAGTACTTC. Residues: CASSVRGRDEQYF. Full variable domain (missing parts from reference TRBV9 and TRBJ2-7): DSGVTQTPKHLITATGQRVTLRCSPRSGDLSVYWYQQSLDQGLQFLIQYYNGEERAKGNILERFSAQQFPDLHSELNLSSLELGDSALYFCASSVRGRDEQYFGPGTRLTVT.

J is TRBJ2-5 and V is TRBV4-3; no clear D gene. Trimming stripped 1 base from V and 4 bases from J, with 22 bases between. CDR1 LGHNA and CDR2 YSLEER come from the germline V gene. This CDR3 is built from 18 residues. The chain's CDR3 is CASSQAHAGPPELETQYF. The CDR3 nucleotides are TGCGCCAGCAGCCAAGCCCATGCCGGGCCTCCCGAGTTAGAGACCCAGTACTTC.

This sequence joins TRBV30 and TRBJ1-3; the D is unclear. Trimming left V 2 bases short and J 0 bases short, with 14 bases between. Germline CDR1 and CDR2: GTSNPN and SVGIG (reference sequence). The CDR3 consists of 16 residues. The CDR3 region has the DNA TGTGCCTGGAGTTACGGAGCCAGGATCTCTGGAAACACCATATATTTT. It yields the protein CAWSYGARISGNTIYF.

This clonotype was detected once. The V call is TRBV5-1, the J call TRBJ2-1, with TRBD2 identical over 7 bases. The CDR3 loop spans 16 amino acids. The V segment lost 0 bases and the J segment 9 bases; nucleotides outside the gene matches: 12. Germline V gene sequence: CDR1 SGHRS, CDR2 YFSETQ. The CDR3, as DNA: TGCGCCAGCAGCTTGGGGTCAGGACTAGGGATTCCTGAGCAGTTCTTC. It is translated as CASSLGSGLGIPEQFF.

This clonotype was seen just once. The V call is TRBV27, the J call TRBJ2-7, with D unclear. Germline V gene sequence: CDR1 MNHEY, CDR2 SMNVEV (reference sequence). Trimming removed 7 bases from V and 2 bases from J, with 12 bases in between. CDR3 size: 13 residues. The chain's CDR3 is CASTHNPAYEQYF. CDR3 nucleotides: TGTGCCAGCACCCATAACCCCGCCTACGAGCAGTACTTC.

J is TRBJ2-5 and V is TRBV6-2 or TRBV6-3; no clear D. This CDR3 is 13 amino acids long. From germline, CDR1 is MNHEY and CDR2 SVGEGT. V was cut by 0 bases and J by 5 bases, with 7 bases left in between. The DNA of the CDR3 is TGTGCCAGCAGTTACTCGGGTTGGGAGACCCAGTACTTC. Translated, it gives CASSYSGWETQYF.

The chain joins TRBV7-9 to TRBJ2-5, with D unresolved. The CDR3 sequence is 14 residues long. Deletions cut 5 bases from V and 5 bases from J, with 15 bases between. The germline gives CDR1 SEHNR, CDR2 FQNEAQ (reference sequence). CDR3 coding DNA: TGTGCCAGCAGCCAGTTGTACCCCGGGGAGACCCAGTACTTC. Its translation is CASSQLYPGETQYF.

This chain connects TRBV30 to TRBJ2-7; D perhaps matches TRBD1 (5 bases). Trimming shortened V by 0 bases and J by 4 bases, and 10 bases separated the two germline ends. The V gene's germline CDR1 is GTSNPN and CDR2 SVGIG (reference sequence). The CDR3 extends over 13 amino acids. The CDR3 DNA is TGTGCCTGGAGTGTAGGGGCCAGGTACGAGCAGTACTTC. Translation: CAWSVGARYEQYF.

The V call is TRBV7-9, the J call TRBJ2-3; 8 positions match TRBD2. The CDR3 spans 16 residues. Per germline, CDR1 SEHNR and CDR2 FQNEAQ (reference sequence). Germline trimming cut 5 bases from V and 3 bases from J; bases unmatched to any gene: 10. The CDR3 loop reads CASSPPRGGGTDTQYF. The CDR3 DNA reads as TGTGCCAGCAGCCCCCCACGGGGGGGCGGGACAGATACGCAGTATTTT.

The chain has TRBV6-5 and TRBJ1-2; 9 bases fit TRBD1. Per the germline V gene, CDR1 is MNHEY and CDR2 is SVGAGI. CDR3 size: 14 residues. V lost 4 bases, J lost 7 bases, and 7 bases stayed unmatched. Written as DNA, the CDR3 is TGTGCCAGCAGTTCCCCGGGACAGGGCGGTGGCTACACCTTC. Protein product: CASSSPGQGGGYTF.

This chain links TRBV9 with TRBJ2-1; D gene ambiguous. This CDR3 has 14 residues. Germline-derived CDR1 and CDR2 are SGDLS and YYNGEE. Trimming removed 0 bases from V and 4 bases from J, with 8 bases in between. This chain's CDR3 is CASSVDVAYNEQFF. The CDR3 nucleotides read TGTGCCAGCAGCGTAGATGTAGCTTACAATGAGCAGTTCTTC.

This rearrangement joins TRBV9 to TRBJ2-5; TRBD1 agrees at 8 bases. V trimming: 3 bases; J trimming: 4 bases; junction bases outside the gene matches: 5. CDR3 length: 14 amino acids. CDR1 is SGDLS, CDR2 YYNGEE, per germline. Here the CDR3 DNA reads TGTGCCAGCAGCGGCGACAGGGGCCTAGAGACCCAGTACTTC. This sequence encodes CASSGDRGLETQYF.

The V and J genes are TRBV13 and TRBJ2-7; no reliable D call. The CDR3 totals 11 residues. Trimming left V 5 bases short and J 6 bases short, with 8 bases between. CDR1 and CDR2 (germline): PRHDT, FYEKMQ (reference sequence). CDR3 bases: TGTGCCAGCAGCGCCAGTTCCGAGCAGTACTTC. Translation: CASSASSEQYF.

This clonotype was seen only once. V and J are TRBV7-6 and TRBJ2-7, with 7 bases aligning to TRBD1. The CDR3 spans 13 residues. Germline trimming cut 5 bases from V and 6 bases from J; bases unmatched to any gene: 7. CDR1 SGHVS and CDR2 FNYEAQ come from the germline V gene. CDR3 region: CASSINRGSEQYF. CDR3 sequence (DNA): TGTGCCAGCAGCATTAACAGGGGAAGCGAGCAGTACTTC.

The V and J genes are TRBV5-4 and TRBJ2-7; D remains ambiguous. V shed 0 bases and J shed 2 bases, with 6 bases lying between them. This CDR3 has 13 amino acids. In germline, CDR1 is SGHNT, CDR2 YYREEE (reference sequence). The CDR3 DNA sequence: TGTGCCAGCAGCTTGGGACCTCCCTACGAGCAGTACTTC. Translating it yields CASSLGPPYEQYF.

V usage is TRBV5-4 and J usage is TRBJ1-6; D is unclear. The germline CDR1 and CDR2 sequences are SGHNT and YYREEE (reference sequence). This CDR3 has 14 amino acids. Trimming took 3 bases from V and 9 from J, leaving 13 bases between them. The chain's CDR3 is CASSYRGERSPLHF. The CDR3 DNA sequence: TGTGCCAGCAGCTATCGGGGAGAGCGTTCACCCCTCCACTTT.

The CDR3 reads CSADTDRENTDTQYF. CDR3 coding DNA: TGCAGTGCTGATACCGACAGGGAAAACACAGATACGCAGTATTTT. The gene calls are TRBV20-1 and TRBJ2-3; 7 bases line up with TRBD1. The J segment lost 2 bases and the V segment lost 5 bases, leaving 10 bases of the junction unmatched. This CDR3 has 15 residues. The germline CDR1 and CDR2 sequences are DFQATT and SNEGSKA (reference sequence).

This clonotype was detected only once. The chain joins TRBV5-1 to TRBJ2-7; D not resolved. Germline V gene lookup returns CDR1 SGHRS and CDR2 YFSETQ. This CDR3 comprises 14 residues. Trimming took off 0 bases at V and 0 bases at J, with 7 bases between the two ends. The CDR3 sequence is CASSLGYISYEQYF. DNA for the CDR3: TGCGCCAGCAGCTTGGGGTACATCTCCTACGAGCAGTACTTC.

The V and J genes are TRBV4-1 and TRBJ2-5, with D possibly called TRBD1 or TRBD2 (5 bases each). CDR1 is MGHRA and CDR2 is YSYEKL in the germline V gene. The CDR3 sequence is 13 residues long. The V and J ends lost 0 bases and 6 bases respectively, with 8 bases between them. DNA for the CDR3: TGCGCCAGCAGCCAAGAGAGGGGAAAGACCCAGTACTTC. It encodes CASSQERGKTQYF.

In its sample, this clonotype was seen a few times. The chain joins TRBV5-6 to TRBJ2-7, with D unresolved. The CDR3 has 13 amino acids. V lost 2 bases and J 0 bases, leaving 6 bases between the germline ends. CDR1 and CDR2 from the germline V gene are SGHDT and YYEEEE. CDR3 DNA: TGTGCCAGCAGCTTCGGCAGCTCCTACGAGCAGTACTTC. It specifies CASSFGSSYEQYF.

The chain links TRBV6-1 to TRBJ2-6; D gene ambiguous. The CDR3 has 19 amino acids. Germline assignment: CDR1 MNHNS and CDR2 SASEGT. Trimming removed 0 bases from V and 0 bases from J, with 15 bases in between. In DNA, the CDR3 is TGTGCCAGCAGTGAAGCGAGAAGGCATTTGAGCTCTGGGGCCAACGTCCTGACTTTC. The encoded protein is CASSEARRHLSSGANVLTF.

The chain uses TRBV20-1 and TRBJ1-3; D call uncertain. CDR1 and CDR2 (germline): DFQATT, SNEGSKA (reference sequence). V was trimmed by 0 bases and J by 9 bases, leaving 9 bases between them. The CDR3 sequence is 12 residues long. The CDR3 bases are TGCAGTGCTAGAGATCCCTCTGGCACCATATATTTT. Translating gives CSARDPSGTIYF.

This chain joins TRBV4-1 and TRBJ2-7; D is possibly TRBD1 (6 bases). V lost 0 bases to trimming and J lost 6 bases, with 18 bases between them. The germline V gene encodes CDR1 MGHRA and CDR2 YSYEKL. CDR3 length equals 16 residues. In DNA form, the CDR3 reads TGCGCCAGCAGCCAAGATCCACAGGGTGCTACTCTCGAGCAGTACTTC. Translation: CASSQDPQGATLEQYF.